Listed below are T cell receptor beta chains from one sample, sequenced in a study of T-cell memory formation after mild COVID-19. TCRdb passed the 5' RACE reads through MiXCR, listing each CDR3 protein once. Seen here are some 120,000 distinct CDR3 sequences, approximately 6.3% observed once, and the top ten hold about 2.2%. Sequencing input: PBMCs or a T cell subset sorted from them (not recorded which). The receptors come from an adult woman who had mild COVID-19 (a few samples of this study predate the infection). Cell type and time point are not known. Each CDR3 is given with its conserved first and last residue. A D gene is named only where the DNA matches it firmly. Clone sizes are given selectively: once, few, many, or a class where the clone is expanded.

>TRBJ1-2|TRBV7-2|few|.
CASSLPNNYGYTF
TGTGCCAGCAGCCTACCGAACAACTATGGCTACACCTTC
>TRBJ2-5|TRBV4-1|.|.
CASSHEGGAAVETQYF
TGCGCCAGCAGCCATGAGGGGGGGGCGGCAGTAGAGACCCAGTACTTC
>TRBJ1-5|TRBV7-2|few|.
CASSLARGGGQPQHF
TGTGCCAGCAGCTTAGCGCGGGGTGGGGGCCAGCCCCAGCATTTT
>TRBJ1-2|TRBV5-1|.|TRBD1
CASSSGQGIYGYTF
TGCGCCAGCAGCTCGGGACAGGGAATCTATGGCTACACCTTC
>TRBJ2-3|TRBV11-2|many|.
CASSLIVRGDTQYF
TGTGCCAGCAGCTTAATAGTGCGGGGAGATACGCAGTATTTT
>TRBJ2-5|TRBV7-6|.|TRBD1
CASSFGTGGSETQYF
TGTGCCAGCAGCTTTGGGACAGGGGGATCGGAGACCCAGTACTTC
>TRBJ2-1|TRBV7-9|many|TRBD2
CASSLDGRGQFF
TGTGCCAGCAGCTTGGACGGGAGGGGGCAGTTCTTC
>TRBJ2-7|TRBV30|.|.
CAWSVASYEQYF
TGTGCCTGGAGTGTAGCCTCCTACGAGCAGTACTTC
>TRBJ2-7|TRBV10-3|many|TRBD2
CAISDPGLASYEQYF
TGTGCCATCAGTGATCCGGGACTAGCGTCCTACGAGCAGTACTTC
>TRBJ2-1|TRBV6-5|many|TRBD2
CASRSTSGRSFF
TGTGCCAGCAGGTCTACTAGCGGAAGGTCGTTCTTC
>TRBJ2-5|TRBV10-3|few|.
CAISGGPVQETQYF
TGTGCCATCAGTGGGGGTCCGGTTCAAGAGACCCAGTACTTC
>TRBJ2-5|TRBV12-3/TRBV12-4|few|.
CASKPAGTGETQYF
TGTGCCAGTAAGCCCGCCGGGACTGGGGAGACCCAGTACTTC
>TRBJ2-5|TRBV7-3|many|.
CASSLTGLQETQYF
TGTGCCAGCAGCTTAACAGGCCTTCAAGAGACCCAGTACTTC
>TRBJ2-2|TRBV6-6|.|TRBD1
CASTGQVSGELFF
TGTGCCAGCACGGGACAGGTATCCGGGGAGCTGTTTTTT
>TRBJ2-7|TRBV21-1|few|.
CASSQSWGKGRYEQYF
TGTGCCAGCAGCCAAAGCTGGGGGAAGGGCCGCTACGAGCAGTACTTC
>TRBJ2-6|TRBV5-1|.|.
CASSLVSGANVLTF
TGCGCCAGCAGCTTAGTCTCTGGGGCCAACGTCCTGACTTTC
>TRBJ2-5|TRBV5-1|many|.
CASSWGPSQETQYF
TGCGCCAGCAGCTGGGGACCCAGCCAAGAGACCCAGTACTTC
>TRBJ2-2|TRBV2|few|.
CASSAGNTGELFF
TGTGCCAGCAGTGCAGGGAACACCGGGGAGCTGTTTTTT
>TRBJ2-7|TRBV9|.|.
CASSPMTNSYEQYF
TGTGCCAGCAGCCCCATGACTAACTCCTACGAGCAGTACTTC
>TRBJ1-2|TRBV6-1|few|.
CASIPLAGDNYGYTF
TGTGCCAGCATCCCACTCGCCGGGGATAACTATGGCTACACCTTC
>TRBJ1-2|TRBV9|few|.
CASSVVGELAF
TGTGCCAGCAGCGTAGTGGGGGAACTGGCCTTC
>TRBJ2-2|TRBV7-2|many|TRBD1
CASNRGSQSAGELFF
TGTGCCAGCAACAGGGGCAGTCAGTCGGCCGGGGAGCTGTTTTTT
>TRBJ2-4|TRBV19|few|.
CASSTGQGNIQYF
TGTGCCAGTAGTACCGGACAAGGGAACATTCAGTACTTC
>TRBJ2-3|TRBV5-1|many|TRBD1
CASSYTTTGSAVDTQYF
TGCGCCAGCAGCTATACAACGACAGGGAGTGCGGTAGATACGCAGTATTTT
>TRBJ1-1|TRBV12-3/TRBV12-4|many|.
CASSLAPVGGRAEAFF
TGTGCCAGCAGTTTAGCGCCTGTCGGGGGGCGGGCTGAAGCTTTCTTT
>TRBJ2-7|TRBV3-1|many|.
CASSHPHGPSYEQYF
TGTGCCAGCAGCCATCCGCACGGACCCTCCTACGAGCAGTACTTC
>TRBJ1-2|TRBV12-3/TRBV12-4|few|TRBD1
CASSYTTTGGRSNYGYTF
TGTGCCAGCAGCTACACCACAACAGGGGGCCGCTCTAACTATGGCTACACCTTC
>TRBJ2-1|TRBV5-1|many|TRBD2
CASSLRLAGGSYNEQFF
TGCGCCAGCAGCTTGCGACTAGCGGGAGGGTCCTACAATGAGCAGTTCTTC
>TRBJ1-6|TRBV5-8|few|.
CASSPRVGYSPLHF
TGTGCCAGCAGCCCCAGGGTTGGTTATTCACCCCTCCACTTT
>TRBJ1-5|TRBV12-3/TRBV12-4|few|TRBD1
CASSRTGGNSNQPQHF
TGTGCCAGCAGTCGGACAGGGGGCAACAGCAATCAGCCCCAGCATTTT
>TRBJ2-7|TRBV3-1|.|.
CASSLWIQNYEQYF
TGTGCCAGCAGCCTCTGGATCCAAAACTACGAGCAGTACTTC
>TRBJ2-3|TRBV4-3|many|.
CASSGSPTDTQYF
TGCGCCAGCAGCGGGAGCCCCACAGATACGCAGTATTTT
>TRBJ2-3|TRBV3-1|many|TRBD2
CASSQDRLAGTDTQYF
TGTGCCAGCAGCCAAGATCGTCTAGCGGGCACAGATACGCAGTATTTT
>TRBJ2-5|TRBV5-1|.|.
CASSPLGLPGETQYF
TGCGCCAGCAGCCCCCTGGGACTGCCCGGGGAGACCCAGTACTTC
>TRBJ1-4|TRBV23-1|few|.
CASSQTGTPEKKLFF
TGCGCCAGCAGTCAGACCGGGACACCGGAAAAAAAACTGTTTTTT
>TRBJ2-7|TRBV25-1|.|.
CASSEPAQGNYEQYF
TGTGCCAGCAGTGAGCCGGCGCAGGGAAACTACGAGCAGTACTTC
>TRBJ2-7|TRBV5-1|many|.
CASSLAEAGEQYF
TGCGCCAGCAGCTTGGCCGAGGCAGGCGAGCAGTACTTC
>TRBJ2-7|TRBV2|.|.
CASSDSLTGSYEQYF
TGTGCCAGCAGTGATTCCCTCACGGGCTCCTACGAGCAGTACTTC
>TRBJ2-3|TRBV5-1|few|TRBD1
CASRTGPPSADTQYF
TGCGCCAGCAGGACAGGGCCCCCCTCGGCAGATACGCAGTATTTT
>TRBJ1-5|TRBV12-3/TRBV12-4|few|TRBD1
CASRGTGPHQPQHF
TGTGCCAGCAGGGGGACAGGGCCCCATCAGCCCCAGCATTTT
>TRBJ1-4|TRBV5-1|few|.
CASSTRTDEKLFF
TGCGCCAGCAGCACCAGGACAGATGAAAAACTGTTTTTT
>TRBJ2-3|TRBV4-2|many|.
CASSPSFELTDTQYF
TGTGCCAGCAGCCCTAGCTTCGAACTCACAGATACGCAGTATTTT
>TRBJ2-3|TRBV20-1|.|.
CSARDRLAPTDTQYF
TGCAGTGCTAGAGATCGGCTAGCCCCCACAGATACGCAGTATTTT
>TRBJ1-1|TRBV7-9|few|.
CASSPRVIQNTEAFF
TGTGCCAGCAGCCCTCGTGTCATCCAGAACACTGAAGCTTTCTTT
>TRBJ2-1|TRBV20-1|.|.
CSALVTVYNEQFF
TGCAGTGCCCTGGTTACAGTCTACAATGAGCAGTTCTTC
>TRBJ2-7|TRBV3-1|.|TRBD2
CASSPRGGAGARGEQYF
TGTGCCAGCAGCCCCCGAGGGGGAGCGGGGGCACGGGGCGAGCAGTACTTC
>TRBJ2-3|TRBV27|.|.
CASSIIGDTQYF
TGTGCCAGCAGTATCATTGGGGATACGCAGTATTTT
>TRBJ2-1|TRBV6-5|many|.
CASSYSSASRQFF
TGTGCCAGCAGTTACTCGTCCGCTAGCCGGCAGTTCTTC
>TRBJ2-7|TRBV14|.|.
CASSQDLGVSEQYF
TGTGCCAGCAGCCAAGATCTGGGGGTCTCCGAGCAGTACTTC
>TRBJ2-1|TRBV3-1|once|.
CASSQAGTTYNEQFF
TGTGCCAGCAGCCAAGCGGGGACCACCTACAATGAGCAGTTCTTC
>TRBJ2-3|TRBV7-9|few|.
CASSFPTSTDTQYF
TGTGCCAGCAGCTTCCCGACTAGTACCGATACGCAGTATTTT
>TRBJ2-7|TRBV5-1|many|.
CASTLTQPNYEQYF
TGCGCCAGCACCTTGACACAGCCGAACTACGAGCAGTACTTC
>TRBJ2-7|TRBV6-5|few|.
CASSSLNYEQYF
TGTGCCAGCAGTTCCCTCAACTACGAGCAGTACTTC
>TRBJ2-7|TRBV29-1|.|.
CSVGGGALYEQYF
TGCAGCGTTGGGGGGGGGGCCCTCTACGAGCAGTACTTC
>TRBJ2-5|TRBV29-1|few|.
CSVGGGSAYEETQYF
TGCAGCGTTGGAGGGGGTTCGGCCTATGAAGAGACCCAGTACTTC
>TRBJ1-3|TRBV20-1|.|.
CSVGTSGNTIYF
TGCTCCGTCGGGACTTCTGGAAACACCATATATTTT